A single sample gave rise to the 11 T cell receptor beta chains below, sequenced in a study of spatial heterogeneity in lung cancer. The sample's time point: sample taken at primary tumor resection. Overall study results and limits: Higher tumor mutation counts went along with higher counts of expanded intratumoral alpha and beta TCRs.

Using its own MiXCR run on the 5' RACE reads, TCRdb lists one record per CDR3 protein. This table holds around 100,000 distinct CDR3 sequences, approximately 4% found once. Their recognized antigens are unknown. The source was lung tumor tissue, collected at surgery. These receptor sequences come from a male donor with early-stage non-small cell lung cancer.

The chain has TRBV20-1 and TRBJ2-2; no clear D. The germline V gene encodes CDR1 DFQATT and CDR2 SNEGSKA (reference sequence). Trimming removed 3 bases at V and 3 bases at J, with 17 bases between. This CDR3 comprises 16 residues. For the CDR3, the DNA is TGCAGTGCTAGCGACAACCCAGTAAGCTACACCGGGGAGCTGTTTTTT. Its protein is CSASDNPVSYTGELFF.

This clonotype was picked up many times. The rearrangement links TRBV2 to TRBJ1-1; D is unresolved. V was shortened by 8 bases and J by 4 bases, with 14 bases between the two germline ends. This CDR3 is built from 13 residues. Germline V gene data show CDR1 as SNHLY and CDR2 as FYNNEI. CDR3: CASSVRLGTEAFF. The CDR3 DNA reads TGTGCCAGCTCCGTAAGACTAGGCACTGAAGCTTTCTTT.

There are many counts of this clonotype. The chain couples TRBV9 to TRBJ2-1; maybe TRBD2 (6 bases). V shed 3 bases and J shed 0 bases, with 10 bases lying between them. CDR3 length: 15 residues. Germline CDR1 SGDLS, CDR2 YYNGEE. The CDR3 sequence: CASSASGVSYNEQFF. The CDR3 DNA is TGTGCCAGCAGCGCCTCGGGAGTCTCCTACAATGAGCAGTTCTTC.

This clonotype was counted many times. V gene TRBV2 combines with J gene TRBJ2-7; no reliable D call. CDR3 length: 15 residues. V was pared by 3 bases and J by 0 bases, with 12 bases between. Germline V gene sequence: CDR1 SNHLY, CDR2 FYNNEI. The CDR3 loop reads CASSEDLPVSYEQYF. The CDR3 DNA reads TGTGCCAGCAGTGAGGACCTACCCGTCTCCTACGAGCAGTACTTC.

This clonotype has more than one count but fewer than ten. The chain combines TRBV4-1 with TRBJ1-6; the D is unclear. The CDR3 has 14 residues. The germline CDR1 and CDR2 sequences are MGHRA and YSYEKL. Trimming shortened V by 0 bases and J by 9 bases, and 9 bases separated the two germline ends. The CDR3 spells CASSQDLNLSPLHF. In DNA, the CDR3 is TGCGCCAGCAGCCAAGATCTAAACCTTTCACCCCTCCACTTT.

The chain couples TRBV18 to TRBJ2-7; no reliable D call. The CDR3 has 16 residues. V was pared by 2 bases and J by 0 bases, with 14 bases between. CDR1 and CDR2 from the germline V gene are KGHSH and LQKENI. The CDR3 loop reads CASSPGGHQFSYEQYF. The CDR3 nucleotides read TGTGCCAGCTCACCAGGCGGTCACCAATTCTCCTACGAGCAGTACTTC.

This clonotype has at least ten counts. The chain recombines TRBV7-6 with TRBJ2-3; 8 bases match TRBD1. Germline-derived CDR1 and CDR2 are SGHVS and FNYEAQ. V lost 0 bases and J lost 2; bases outside the gene matches: 4. This CDR3 is built from 16 residues. The CDR3 DNA reads TGTGCCAGCAGCTTAGCAGCGGACAGGGTCACAGATACGCAGTATTTT. Translated, it gives CASSLAADRVTDTQYF.

As DNA, the CDR3 is TGTGCTAGTGGCCCTGACAGGGCCCGTGGGCAGTATTTT. This encodes CASGPDRARGQYF. The chain links TRBV12-5 to TRBJ2-3; 7 bases match TRBD1. This CDR3 is 13 amino acids long. The V segment lost 6 bases and the J segment 11 bases; nucleotides outside the gene matches: 11. The germline V gene encodes CDR1 LGHNT and CDR2 FRNRAP. The full variable domain, its missing parts supplied by reference TRBV12-5 and TRBJ2-3, is DARVTQTPRHKVTEMGQEVTMRCQPILGHNTVFWYRQTMMQGLELLAYFRNRAPLDDSGMPKDRFSAEMPDATLATLKIQPSEPRDSAVYFCASGPDRARGQYFGPGTRLTVL.

This clonotype was counted ten times or more. The chain is built from TRBV11-2 and TRBJ2-5; D not certain. The CDR3 has 16 amino acids. Trimming left V 5 bases short and J 1 base short, with 17 bases between. Germline CDR1 reads SGHAT; CDR2 reads FQNNGV. As DNA, the CDR3 is TGTGCCAGCAGCCCCGGTCAACGTGGCCCCCAAGAGACCCAGTACTTC. Its translation: CASSPGQRGPQETQYF.

This clonotype has a handful of counts. The J gene is TRBJ2-7, the V gene TRBV15; D unclear. This CDR3 comprises 13 residues. V lost 3 bases and J 13 bases, leaving 19 bases between the germline ends. Per germline, CDR1 LNHNV and CDR2 YYDKDF (reference sequence). The CDR3 spells CATSRSRGESAYF. The CDR3 DNA reads as TGTGCCACCAGCAGGTCTAGAGGTGAGAGTGCCTACTTC.

This clonotype was detected only a few times. J is TRBJ2-5 and V is TRBV4-1, with TRBD2 identical over 14 bases. V shed 0 bases and J 5 bases; nucleotides not matched to a gene: 11. The CDR3 loop spans 19 amino acids. Germline lookup yields CDR1 MGHRA and CDR2 YSYEKL. The CDR3 spells CASSQDFPGLAGEGETQYF. The CDR3 coding sequence is TGCGCCAGCAGCCAAGATTTCCCGGGACTAGCGGGAGAAGGGGAGACCCAGTACTTC.